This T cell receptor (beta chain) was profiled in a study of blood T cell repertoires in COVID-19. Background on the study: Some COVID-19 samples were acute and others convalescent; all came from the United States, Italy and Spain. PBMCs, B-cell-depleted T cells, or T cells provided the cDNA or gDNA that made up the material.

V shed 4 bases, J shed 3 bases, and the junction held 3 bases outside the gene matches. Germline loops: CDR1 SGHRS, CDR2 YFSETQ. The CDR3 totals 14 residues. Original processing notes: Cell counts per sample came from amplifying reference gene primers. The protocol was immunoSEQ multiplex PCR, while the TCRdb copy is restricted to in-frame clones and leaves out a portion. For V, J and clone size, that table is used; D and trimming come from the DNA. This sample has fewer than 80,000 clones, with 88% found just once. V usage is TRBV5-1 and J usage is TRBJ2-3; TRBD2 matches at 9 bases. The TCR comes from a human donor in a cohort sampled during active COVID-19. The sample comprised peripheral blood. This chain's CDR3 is CASSGLAGTDTQYF. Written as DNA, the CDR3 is TGCGCCAGCAGCGGCCTAGCGGGAACAGATACGCAGTATTTT.